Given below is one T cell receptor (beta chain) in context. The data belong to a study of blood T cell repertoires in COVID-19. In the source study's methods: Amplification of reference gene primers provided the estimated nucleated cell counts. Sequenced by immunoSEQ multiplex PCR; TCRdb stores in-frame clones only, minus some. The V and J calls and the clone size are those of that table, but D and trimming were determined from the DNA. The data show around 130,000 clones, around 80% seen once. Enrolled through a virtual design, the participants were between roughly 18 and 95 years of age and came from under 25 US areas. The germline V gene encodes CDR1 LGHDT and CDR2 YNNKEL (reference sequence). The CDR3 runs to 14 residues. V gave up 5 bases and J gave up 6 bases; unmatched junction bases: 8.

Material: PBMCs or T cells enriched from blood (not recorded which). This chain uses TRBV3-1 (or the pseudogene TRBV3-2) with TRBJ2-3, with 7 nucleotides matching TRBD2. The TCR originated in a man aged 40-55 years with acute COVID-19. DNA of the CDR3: TGTGCCAGCAGCTCGACTAGCAGGTCCGATACGCAGTATTTT. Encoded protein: CASSSTSRSDTQYF.